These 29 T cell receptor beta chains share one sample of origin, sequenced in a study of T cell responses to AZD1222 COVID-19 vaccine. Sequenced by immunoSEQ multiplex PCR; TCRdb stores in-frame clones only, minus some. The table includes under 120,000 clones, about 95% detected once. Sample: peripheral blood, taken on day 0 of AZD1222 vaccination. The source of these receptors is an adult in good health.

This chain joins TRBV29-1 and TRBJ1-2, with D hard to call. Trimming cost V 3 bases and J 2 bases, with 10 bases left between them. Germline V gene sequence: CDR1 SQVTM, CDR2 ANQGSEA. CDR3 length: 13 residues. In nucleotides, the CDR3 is TGCAGCGTTGATTTGGGAGGAAACTATGGCTACACCTTC. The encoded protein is CSVDLGGNYGYTF.

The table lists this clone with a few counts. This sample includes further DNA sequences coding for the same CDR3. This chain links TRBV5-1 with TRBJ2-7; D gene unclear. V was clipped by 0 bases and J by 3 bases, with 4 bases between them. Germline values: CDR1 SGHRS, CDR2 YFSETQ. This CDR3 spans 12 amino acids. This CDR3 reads CASSLGGYEQYF. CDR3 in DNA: TGCGCCAGCAGCTTGGGGGGCTACGAGCAGTACTTC. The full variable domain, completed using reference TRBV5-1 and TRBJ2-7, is KAGVTQTPRYLIKTRGQQVTLSCSPISGHRSVSWYQQTPGQGLQFLFEYFSETQRNKGNFPGRFSGRQFSNSRSEMNVSTLELGDSALYLCASSLGGYEQYFGPGTRLTVT.

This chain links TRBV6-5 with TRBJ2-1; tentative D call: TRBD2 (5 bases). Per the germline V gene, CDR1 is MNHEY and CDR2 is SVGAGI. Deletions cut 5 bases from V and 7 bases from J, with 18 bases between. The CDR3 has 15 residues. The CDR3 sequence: CASSNRTLRRNEQFF. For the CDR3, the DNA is TGTGCCAGCAGTAACCGGACTCTCAGACGAAATGAGCAGTTCTTC.

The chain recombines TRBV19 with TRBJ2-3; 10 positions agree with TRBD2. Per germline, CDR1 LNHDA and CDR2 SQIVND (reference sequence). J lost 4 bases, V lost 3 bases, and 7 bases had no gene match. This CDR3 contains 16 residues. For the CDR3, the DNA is TGTGCCAGTAGTATCTCACTAGCGGGGTGGCCAGATACGCAGTATTTT. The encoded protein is CASSISLAGWPDTQYF. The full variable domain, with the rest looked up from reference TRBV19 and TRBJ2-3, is DGGITQSPKYLFRKEGQNVTLSCEQNLNHDAMYWYRQDPGQGLRLIYYSQIVNDFQKGDIAEGYSVSREKKESFPLTVTSAQKNPTAFYLCASSISLAGWPDTQYFGPGTRLTVL.

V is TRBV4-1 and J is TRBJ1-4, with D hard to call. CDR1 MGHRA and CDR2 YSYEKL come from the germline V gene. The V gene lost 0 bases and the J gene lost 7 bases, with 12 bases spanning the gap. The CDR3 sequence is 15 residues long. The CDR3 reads CASSQDQLRGEKLFF. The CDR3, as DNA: TGCGCCAGCAGCCAAGACCAACTCAGAGGTGAAAAACTGTTTTTT.

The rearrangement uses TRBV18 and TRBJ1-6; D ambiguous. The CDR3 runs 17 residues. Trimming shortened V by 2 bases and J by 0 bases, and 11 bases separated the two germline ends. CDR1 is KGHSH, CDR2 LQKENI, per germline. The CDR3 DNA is TGTGCCAGCTCACCAGCTGTGGGGAGCTCCTATAATTCACCCCTCCACTTT. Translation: CASSPAVGSSYNSPLHF.

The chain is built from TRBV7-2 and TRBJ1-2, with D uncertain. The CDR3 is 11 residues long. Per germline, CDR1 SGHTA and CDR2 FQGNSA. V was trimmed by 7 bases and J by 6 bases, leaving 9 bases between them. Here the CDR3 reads CASTFTNGYTF. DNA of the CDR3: TGTGCCAGCACCTTCACAAATGGCTACACCTTC.

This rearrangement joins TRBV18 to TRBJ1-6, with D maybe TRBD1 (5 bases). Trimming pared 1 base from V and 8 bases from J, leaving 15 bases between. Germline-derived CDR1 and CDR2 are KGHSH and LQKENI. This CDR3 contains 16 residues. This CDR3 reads CASSPRHGGSDSPLHF. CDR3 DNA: TGTGCCAGCTCACCACGCCACGGGGGGTCGGATTCACCCCTCCACTTT. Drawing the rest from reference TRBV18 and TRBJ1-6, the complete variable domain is NAGVMQNPRHLVRRRGQEARLRCSPMKGHSHVYWYRQLPEEGLKFMVYLQKENIIDESGMPKERFSAEFPKEGPSILRIQQVVRGDSAAYFCASSPRHGGSDSPLHFGNGTRLTVT.

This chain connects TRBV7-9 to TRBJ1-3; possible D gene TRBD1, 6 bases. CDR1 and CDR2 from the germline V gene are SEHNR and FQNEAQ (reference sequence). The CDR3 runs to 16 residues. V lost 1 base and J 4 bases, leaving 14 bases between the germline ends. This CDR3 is CASSLVTGTIGNTIYF. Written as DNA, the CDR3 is TGTGCCAGCAGCTTAGTCACCGGGACAATAGGAAACACCATATATTTT.

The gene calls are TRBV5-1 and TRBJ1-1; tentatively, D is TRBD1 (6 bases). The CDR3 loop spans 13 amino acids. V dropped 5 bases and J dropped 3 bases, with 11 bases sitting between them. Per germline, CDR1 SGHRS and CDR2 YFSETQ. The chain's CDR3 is CASRERGYTEAFF. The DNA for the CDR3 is TGCGCCAGCAGGGAAAGGGGGTACACTGAAGCTTTCTTT.

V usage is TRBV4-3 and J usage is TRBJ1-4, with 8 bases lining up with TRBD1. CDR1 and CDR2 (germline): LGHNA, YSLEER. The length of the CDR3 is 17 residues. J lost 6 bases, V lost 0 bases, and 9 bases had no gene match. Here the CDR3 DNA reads TGCGCCAGCAGCCAAGATAAGGCAGGGGGCGCAGATGAAAAACTGTTTTTT. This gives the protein CASSQDKAGGADEKLFF.

CDR3 in amino acids: CASWNGGAQETQYF. CDR3 nucleotides: TGTGCCAGCTGGAACGGGGGGGCCCAAGAGACCCAGTACTTC. The V and J genes are TRBV18 and TRBJ2-5, with 8 bases aligning to TRBD2. J was trimmed by 1 base and V by 7 bases; bases with no gene match: 5. CDR1 and CDR2 (germline): KGHSH, LQKENI. The length of the CDR3 is 14 residues.

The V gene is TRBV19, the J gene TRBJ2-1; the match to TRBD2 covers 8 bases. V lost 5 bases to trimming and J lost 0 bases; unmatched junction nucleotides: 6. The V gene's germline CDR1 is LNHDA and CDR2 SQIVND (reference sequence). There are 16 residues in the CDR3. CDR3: CASSSIAGSSYNEQFF. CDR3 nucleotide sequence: TGTGCCAGTAGTTCGATAGCGGGATCCTCCTACAATGAGCAGTTCTTC. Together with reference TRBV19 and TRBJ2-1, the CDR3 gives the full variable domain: DGGITQSPKYLFRKEGQNVTLSCEQNLNHDAMYWYRQDPGQGLRLIYYSQIVNDFQKGDIAEGYSVSREKKESFPLTVTSAQKNPTAFYLCASSSIAGSSYNEQFFGPGTRLTVL.

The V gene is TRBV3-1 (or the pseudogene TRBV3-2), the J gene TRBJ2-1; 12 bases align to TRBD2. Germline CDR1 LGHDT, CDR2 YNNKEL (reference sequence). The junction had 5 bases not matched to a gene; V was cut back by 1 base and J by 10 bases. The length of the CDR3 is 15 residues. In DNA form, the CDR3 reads TGTGCCAGCAGCCAAGCTAGCGGGAGGGCTTGGGAGCAGTTCTTC. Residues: CASSQASGRAWEQFF.

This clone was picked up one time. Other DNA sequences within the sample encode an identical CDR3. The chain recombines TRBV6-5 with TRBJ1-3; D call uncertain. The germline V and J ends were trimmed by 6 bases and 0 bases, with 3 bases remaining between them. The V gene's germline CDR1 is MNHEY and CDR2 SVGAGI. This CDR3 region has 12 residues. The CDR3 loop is CASRSSGNTIYF. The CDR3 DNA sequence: TGTGCCAGCAGGAGCTCTGGAAACACCATATATTTT.

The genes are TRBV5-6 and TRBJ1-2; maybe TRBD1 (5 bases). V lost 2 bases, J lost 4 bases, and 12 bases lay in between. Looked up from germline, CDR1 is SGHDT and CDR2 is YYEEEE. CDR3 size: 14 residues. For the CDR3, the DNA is TGTGCCAGCAGCTTTACCGGGGCCCGCTATGGCTACACCTTC. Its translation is CASSFTGARYGYTF.

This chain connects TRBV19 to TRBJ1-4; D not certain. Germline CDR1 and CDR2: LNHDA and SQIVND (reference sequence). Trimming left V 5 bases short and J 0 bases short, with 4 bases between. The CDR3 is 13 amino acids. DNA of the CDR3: TGTGCCAGTAGTCTCGCAACTAATGAAAAACTGTTTTTT. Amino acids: CASSLATNEKLFF.

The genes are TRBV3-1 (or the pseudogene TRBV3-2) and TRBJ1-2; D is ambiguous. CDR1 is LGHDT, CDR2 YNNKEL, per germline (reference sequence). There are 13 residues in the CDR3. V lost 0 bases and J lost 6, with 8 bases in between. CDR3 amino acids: CASSQDLYDGYTF. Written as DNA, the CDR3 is TGTGCCAGCAGCCAAGACTTGTATGATGGCTACACCTTC.

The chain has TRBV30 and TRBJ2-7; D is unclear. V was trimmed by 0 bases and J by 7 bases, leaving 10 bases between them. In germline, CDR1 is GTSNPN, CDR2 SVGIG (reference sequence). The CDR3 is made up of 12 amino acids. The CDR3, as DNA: TGTGCCTGGAGTGTAGGTAGTGGTGAGCAGTACTTC. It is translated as CAWSVGSGEQYF.

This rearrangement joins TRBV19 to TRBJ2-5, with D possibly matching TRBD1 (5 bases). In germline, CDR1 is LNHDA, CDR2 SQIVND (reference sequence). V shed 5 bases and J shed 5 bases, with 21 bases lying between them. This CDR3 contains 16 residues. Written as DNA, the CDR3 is TGTGCCAGTAGTTTAAAAGGACATTACAGTAGGGAGACCCAGTACTTC. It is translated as CASSLKGHYSRETQYF. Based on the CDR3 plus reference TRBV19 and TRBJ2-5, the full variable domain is DGGITQSPKYLFRKEGQNVTLSCEQNLNHDAMYWYRQDPGQGLRLIYYSQIVNDFQKGDIAEGYSVSREKKESFPLTVTSAQKNPTAFYLCASSLKGHYSRETQYFGPGTRLLVL.

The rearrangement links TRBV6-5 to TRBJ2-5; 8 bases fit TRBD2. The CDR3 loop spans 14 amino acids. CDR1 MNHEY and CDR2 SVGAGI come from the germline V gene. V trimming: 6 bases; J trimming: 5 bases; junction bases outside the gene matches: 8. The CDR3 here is CASSYRTSLETQYF. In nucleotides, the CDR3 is TGTGCCAGCAGCTACCGGACTAGCTTGGAGACCCAGTACTTC.

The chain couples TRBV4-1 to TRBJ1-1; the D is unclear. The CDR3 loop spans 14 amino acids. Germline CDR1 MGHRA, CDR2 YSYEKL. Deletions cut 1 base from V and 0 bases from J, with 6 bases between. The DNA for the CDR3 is TGCGCCAGCAGCCAAGTTTATATGAACACTGAAGCTTTCTTT. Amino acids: CASSQVYMNTEAFF.

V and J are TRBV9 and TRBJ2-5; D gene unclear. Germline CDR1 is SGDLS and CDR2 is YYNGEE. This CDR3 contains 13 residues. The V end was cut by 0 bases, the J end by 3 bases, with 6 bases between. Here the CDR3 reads CASSVVTEETQYF. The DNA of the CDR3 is TGTGCCAGCAGCGTAGTGACGGAAGAGACCCAGTACTTC. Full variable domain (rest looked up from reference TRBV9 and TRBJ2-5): DSGVTQTPKHLITATGQRVTLRCSPRSGDLSVYWYQQSLDQGLQFLIQYYNGEERAKGNILERFSAQQFPDLHSELNLSSLELGDSALYFCASSVVTEETQYFGPGTRLLVL.

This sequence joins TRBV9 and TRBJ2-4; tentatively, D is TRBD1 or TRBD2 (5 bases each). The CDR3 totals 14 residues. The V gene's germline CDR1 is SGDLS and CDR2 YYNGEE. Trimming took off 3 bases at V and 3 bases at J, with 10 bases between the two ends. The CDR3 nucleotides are TGTGCCAGCAGCGCTGGGGCGGGCAAAAACATTCAGTACTTC. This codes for CASSAGAGKNIQYF.

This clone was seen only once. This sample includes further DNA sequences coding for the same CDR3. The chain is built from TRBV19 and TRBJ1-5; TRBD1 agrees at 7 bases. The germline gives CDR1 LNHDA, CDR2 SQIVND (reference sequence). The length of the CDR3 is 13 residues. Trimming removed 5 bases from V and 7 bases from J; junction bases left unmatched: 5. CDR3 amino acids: CASSGRGGQPQHF. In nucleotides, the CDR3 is TGTGCCAGTAGTGGCAGGGGGGGCCAGCCCCAGCATTTT.

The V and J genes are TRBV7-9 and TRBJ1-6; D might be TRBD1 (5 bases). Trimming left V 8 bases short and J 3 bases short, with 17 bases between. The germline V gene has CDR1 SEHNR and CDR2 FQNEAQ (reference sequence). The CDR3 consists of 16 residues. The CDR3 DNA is TGTGCCAGCGTGGGTACGGGGGACGGCTATAATTCACCCCTCCACTTT. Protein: CASVGTGDGYNSPLHF.

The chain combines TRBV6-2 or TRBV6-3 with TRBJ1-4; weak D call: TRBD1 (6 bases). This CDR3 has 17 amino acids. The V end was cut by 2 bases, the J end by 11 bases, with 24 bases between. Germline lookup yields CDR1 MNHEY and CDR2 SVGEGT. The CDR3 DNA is TGTGCCAGCAGTTACCCAGACGTATCGACAGGCCGATCGAAACTGTTTTTT. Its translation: CASSYPDVSTGRSKLFF.

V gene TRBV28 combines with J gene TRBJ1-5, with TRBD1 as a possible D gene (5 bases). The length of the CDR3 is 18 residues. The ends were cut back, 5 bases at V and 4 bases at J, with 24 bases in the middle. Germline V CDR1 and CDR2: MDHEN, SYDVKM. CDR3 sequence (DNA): TGTGCCAGCAGTCCGGGACGGTATACTAAAATGGGAAATCAGCCCCAGCATTTT. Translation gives CASSPGRYTKMGNQPQHF. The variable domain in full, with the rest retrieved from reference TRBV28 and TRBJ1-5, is DVKVTQSSRYLVKRTGEKVFLECVQDMDHENMFWYRQDPGLGLRLIYFSYDVKMKEKGDIPEGYSVSREKKERFSLILESASTNQTSMYLCASSPGRYTKMGNQPQHFGDGTRLSIL.

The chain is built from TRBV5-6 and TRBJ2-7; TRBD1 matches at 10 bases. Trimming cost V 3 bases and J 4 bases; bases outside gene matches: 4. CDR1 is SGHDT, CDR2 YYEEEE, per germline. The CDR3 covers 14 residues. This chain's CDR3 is CASSSGTGAYEQYF. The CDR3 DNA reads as TGTGCCAGCAGCTCCGGGACAGGGGCTTACGAGCAGTACTTC.